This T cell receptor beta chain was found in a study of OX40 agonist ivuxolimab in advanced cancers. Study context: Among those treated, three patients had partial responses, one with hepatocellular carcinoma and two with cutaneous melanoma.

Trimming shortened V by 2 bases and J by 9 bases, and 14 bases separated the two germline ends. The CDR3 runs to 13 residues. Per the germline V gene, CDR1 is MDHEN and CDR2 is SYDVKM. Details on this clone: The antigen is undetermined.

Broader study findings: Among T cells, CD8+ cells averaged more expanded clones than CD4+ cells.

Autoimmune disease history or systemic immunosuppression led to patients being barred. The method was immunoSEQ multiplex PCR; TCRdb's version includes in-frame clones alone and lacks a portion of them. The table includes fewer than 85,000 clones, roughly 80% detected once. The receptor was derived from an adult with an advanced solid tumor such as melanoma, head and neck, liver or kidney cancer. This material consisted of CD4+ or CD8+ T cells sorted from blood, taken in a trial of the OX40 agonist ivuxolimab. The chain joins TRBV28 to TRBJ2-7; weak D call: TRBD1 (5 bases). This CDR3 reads CASSLPGSLGQYF. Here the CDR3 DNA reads TGTGCCAGCAGTTTACCAGGGTCGCTCGGGCAGTACTTC.